This TCR beta chain is drawn from a study of blood T cell repertoires in COVID-19. About the research overall: Samples of COVID-19 (acute and convalescent) were obtained from the United States, Italy and Spain. Nucleic acid was either cDNA or gDNA, and it came from T cells, B-cell-depleted T cells, or PBMCs.

Germline CDR1 SQVTM, CDR2 ANQGSEA. The ends were cut back, 3 bases at V and 4 bases at J, with 9 bases in the middle. The CDR3 is 12 amino acids. Original methodology: Reference gene primer amplification gave estimated nucleated cell counts. The assay was immunoSEQ multiplex PCR, and TCRdb's table has in-frame clones only and misses some. V, J and clone size derive from that table, while D and trimming were established from the DNA sequence. This table holds about 170,000 clones, approximately 83% found once. Material: peripheral blood. This receptor was identified in a woman older than 75 with active or convalescent COVID-19. The chain joins TRBV29-1 to TRBJ1-2; no firm D call. The CDR3 DNA reads TGCAGCGTTGACGACAAGATCTATGGCTACACCTTC. It translates to CSVDDKIYGYTF.